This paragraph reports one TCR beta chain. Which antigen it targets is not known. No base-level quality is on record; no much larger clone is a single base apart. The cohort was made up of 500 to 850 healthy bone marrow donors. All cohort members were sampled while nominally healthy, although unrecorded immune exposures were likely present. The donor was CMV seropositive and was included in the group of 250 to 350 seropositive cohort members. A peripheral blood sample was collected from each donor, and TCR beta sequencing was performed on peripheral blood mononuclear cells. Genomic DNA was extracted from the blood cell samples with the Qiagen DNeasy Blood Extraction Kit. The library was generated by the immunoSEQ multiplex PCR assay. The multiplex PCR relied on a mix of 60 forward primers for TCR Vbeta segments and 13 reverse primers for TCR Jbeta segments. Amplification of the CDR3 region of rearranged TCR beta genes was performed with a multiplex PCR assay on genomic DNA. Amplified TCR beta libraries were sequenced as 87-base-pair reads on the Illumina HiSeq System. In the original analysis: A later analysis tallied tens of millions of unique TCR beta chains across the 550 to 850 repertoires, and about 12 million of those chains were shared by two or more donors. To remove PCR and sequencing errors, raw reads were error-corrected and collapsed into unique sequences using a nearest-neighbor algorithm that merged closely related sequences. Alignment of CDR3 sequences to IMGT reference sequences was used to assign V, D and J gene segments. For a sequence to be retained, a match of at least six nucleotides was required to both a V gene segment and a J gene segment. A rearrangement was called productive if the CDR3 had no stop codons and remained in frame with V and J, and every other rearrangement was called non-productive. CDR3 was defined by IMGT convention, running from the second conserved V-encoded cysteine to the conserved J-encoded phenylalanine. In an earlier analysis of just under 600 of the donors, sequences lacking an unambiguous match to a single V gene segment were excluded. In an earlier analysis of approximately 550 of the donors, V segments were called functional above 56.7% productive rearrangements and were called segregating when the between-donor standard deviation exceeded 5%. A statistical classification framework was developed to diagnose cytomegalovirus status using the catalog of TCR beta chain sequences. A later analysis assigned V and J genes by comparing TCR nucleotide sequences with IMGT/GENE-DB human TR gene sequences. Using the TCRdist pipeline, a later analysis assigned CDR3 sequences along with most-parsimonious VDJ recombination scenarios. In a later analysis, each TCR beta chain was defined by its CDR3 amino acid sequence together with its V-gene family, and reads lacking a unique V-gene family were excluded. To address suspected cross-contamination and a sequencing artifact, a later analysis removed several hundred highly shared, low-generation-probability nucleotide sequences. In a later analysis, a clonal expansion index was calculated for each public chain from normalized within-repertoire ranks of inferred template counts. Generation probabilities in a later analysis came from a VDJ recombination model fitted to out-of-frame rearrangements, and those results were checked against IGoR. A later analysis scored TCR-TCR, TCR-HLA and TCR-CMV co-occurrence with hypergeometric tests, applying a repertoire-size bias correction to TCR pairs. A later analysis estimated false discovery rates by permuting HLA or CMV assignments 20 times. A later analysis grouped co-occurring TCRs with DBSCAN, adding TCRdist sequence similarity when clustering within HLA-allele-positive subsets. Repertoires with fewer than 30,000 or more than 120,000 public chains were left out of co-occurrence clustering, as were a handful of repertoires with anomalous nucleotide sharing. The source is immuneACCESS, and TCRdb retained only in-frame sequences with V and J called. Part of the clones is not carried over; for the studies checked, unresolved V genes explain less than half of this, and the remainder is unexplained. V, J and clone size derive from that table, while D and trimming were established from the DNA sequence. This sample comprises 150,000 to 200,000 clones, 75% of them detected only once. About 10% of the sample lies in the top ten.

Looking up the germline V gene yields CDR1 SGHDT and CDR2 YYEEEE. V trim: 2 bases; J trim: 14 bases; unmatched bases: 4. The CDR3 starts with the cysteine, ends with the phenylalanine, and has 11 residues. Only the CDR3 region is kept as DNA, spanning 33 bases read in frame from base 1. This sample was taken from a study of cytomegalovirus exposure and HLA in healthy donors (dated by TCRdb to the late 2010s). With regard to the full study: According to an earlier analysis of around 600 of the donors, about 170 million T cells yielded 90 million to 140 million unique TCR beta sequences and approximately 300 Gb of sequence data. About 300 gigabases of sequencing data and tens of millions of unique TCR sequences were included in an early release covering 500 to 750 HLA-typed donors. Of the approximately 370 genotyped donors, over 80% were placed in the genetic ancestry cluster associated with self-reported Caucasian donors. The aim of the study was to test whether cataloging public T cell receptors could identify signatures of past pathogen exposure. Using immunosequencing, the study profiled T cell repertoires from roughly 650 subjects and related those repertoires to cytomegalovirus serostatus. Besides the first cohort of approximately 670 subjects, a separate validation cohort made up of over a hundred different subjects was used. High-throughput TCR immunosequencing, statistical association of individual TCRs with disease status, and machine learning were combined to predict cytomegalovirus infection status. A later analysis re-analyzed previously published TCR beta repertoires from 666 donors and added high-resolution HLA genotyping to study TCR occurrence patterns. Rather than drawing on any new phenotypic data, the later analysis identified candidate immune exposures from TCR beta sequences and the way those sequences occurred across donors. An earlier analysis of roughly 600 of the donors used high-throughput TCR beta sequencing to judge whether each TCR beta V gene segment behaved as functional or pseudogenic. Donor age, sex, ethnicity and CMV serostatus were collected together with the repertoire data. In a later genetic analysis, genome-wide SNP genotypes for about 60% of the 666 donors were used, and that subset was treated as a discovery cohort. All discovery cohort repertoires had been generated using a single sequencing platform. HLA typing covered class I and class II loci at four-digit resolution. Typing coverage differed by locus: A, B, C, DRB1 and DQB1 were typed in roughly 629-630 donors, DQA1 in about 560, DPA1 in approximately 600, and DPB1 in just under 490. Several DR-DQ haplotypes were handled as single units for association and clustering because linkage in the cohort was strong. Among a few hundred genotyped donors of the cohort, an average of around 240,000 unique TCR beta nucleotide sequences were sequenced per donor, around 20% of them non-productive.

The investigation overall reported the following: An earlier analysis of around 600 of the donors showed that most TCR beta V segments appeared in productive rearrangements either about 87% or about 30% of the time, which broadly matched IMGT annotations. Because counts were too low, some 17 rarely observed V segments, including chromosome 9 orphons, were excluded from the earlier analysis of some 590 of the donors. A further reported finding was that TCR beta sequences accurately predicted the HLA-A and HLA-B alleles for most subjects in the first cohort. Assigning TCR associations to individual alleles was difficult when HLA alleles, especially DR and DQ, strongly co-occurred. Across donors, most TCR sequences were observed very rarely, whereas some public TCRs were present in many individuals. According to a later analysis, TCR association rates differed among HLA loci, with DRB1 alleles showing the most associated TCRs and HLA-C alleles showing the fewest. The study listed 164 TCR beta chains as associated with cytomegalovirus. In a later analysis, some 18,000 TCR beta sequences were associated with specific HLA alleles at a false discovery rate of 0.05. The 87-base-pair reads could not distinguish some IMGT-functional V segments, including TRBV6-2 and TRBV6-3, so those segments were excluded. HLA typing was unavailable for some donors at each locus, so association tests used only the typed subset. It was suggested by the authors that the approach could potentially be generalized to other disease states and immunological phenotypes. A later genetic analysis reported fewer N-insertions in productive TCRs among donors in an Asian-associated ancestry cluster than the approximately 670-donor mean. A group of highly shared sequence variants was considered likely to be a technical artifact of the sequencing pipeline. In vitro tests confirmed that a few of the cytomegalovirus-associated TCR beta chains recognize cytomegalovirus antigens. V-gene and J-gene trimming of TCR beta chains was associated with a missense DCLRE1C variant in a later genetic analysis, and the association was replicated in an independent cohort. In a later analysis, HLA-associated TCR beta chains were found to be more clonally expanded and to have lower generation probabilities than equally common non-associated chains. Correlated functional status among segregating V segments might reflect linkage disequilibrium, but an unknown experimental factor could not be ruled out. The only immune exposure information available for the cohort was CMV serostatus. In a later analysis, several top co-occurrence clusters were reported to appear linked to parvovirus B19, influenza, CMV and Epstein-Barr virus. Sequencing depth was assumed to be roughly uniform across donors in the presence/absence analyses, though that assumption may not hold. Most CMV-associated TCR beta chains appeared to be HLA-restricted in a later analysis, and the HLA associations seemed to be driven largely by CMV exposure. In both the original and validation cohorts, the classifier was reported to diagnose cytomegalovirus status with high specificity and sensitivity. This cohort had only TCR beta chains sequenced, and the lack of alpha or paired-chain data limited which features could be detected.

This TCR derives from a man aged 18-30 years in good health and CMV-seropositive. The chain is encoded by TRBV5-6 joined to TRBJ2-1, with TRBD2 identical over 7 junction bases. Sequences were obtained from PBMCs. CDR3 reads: CASSFRTREFF. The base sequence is TGTGCCAGCAGCTTCAGGACTAGAGAGTTCTTC.